Presented here are 24 T cell receptor beta chains from one specimen sequenced in a study of human T cells and chemical hapten exposure. Time point here: patch test 2, 6 weeks after DPC sensitization. Treatment specified: therapeutic diphenylcyclopropenone sensitization with weekly scalp DPC. TCRdb analysed the RACE reads with MiXCR anew, one entry per CDR3 protein. This table has about 100,000 distinct CDR3 sequences, approximately 10% appearing once. Sample: whole blood, taken in connection with sensitization to the hapten diphenylcyclopropenone (DPC). These receptors all stem from a middle-aged woman with alopecia areata. Some clones in this sample may be carry-over from other donors' samples.

In its sample, this clonotype was seen many times. The rearrangement links TRBV7-9 to TRBJ2-7; no clear D gene. The CDR3 contains 12 residues. Per the germline V gene, CDR1 is SEHNR and CDR2 is FQNEAQ (reference sequence). V was clipped by 5 bases and J by 2 bases, with 7 bases between them. CDR3 sequence reads: CASSRTTYEQYF. The CDR3, as DNA: TGTGCCAGCAGCCGAACTACCTACGAGCAGTACTTC. Supplemented by reference TRBV7-9 and TRBJ2-7, the full variable domain reads DTGVSQNPRHKITKRGQNVTFRCDPISEHNRLYWYRQTLGQGPEFLTYFQNEAQLEKSRLLSDRFSAERPKGSFSTLEIQRTEQGDSAMYLCASSRTTYEQYFGPGTRLTVT.

V is TRBV29-1 and J is TRBJ2-2; 9 positions agree with TRBD1. CDR1 and CDR2 (germline): SQVTM, ANQGSEA. V was pared by 4 bases and J by 1 base, with 1 base of the junction left unmatched. The length of the CDR3 is 14 residues. CDR3 region: CSVADRGNTGELFF. CDR3 in DNA: TGCAGCGTTGCGGACAGGGGGAACACCGGGGAGCTGTTTTTT.

In this sample, this clonotype turned up many times. The chain is built from TRBV7-2 and TRBJ2-3; tentative D call: TRBD1 (5 bases). V was clipped by 6 bases and J by 4 bases, with 11 bases between them. The length of the CDR3 is 13 residues. CDR1 and CDR2 (germline): SGHTA, FQGNSA. The CDR3 region is CASRRQLADTQYF. The DNA of the CDR3 is TGTGCCAGCAGGAGACAGCTTGCAGATACGCAGTATTTT.

This clonotype was found many times. The chain uses TRBV7-6 and TRBJ2-1, with TRBD2 matching over 10 bases. CDR1 and CDR2 (germline): SGHVS, FNYEAQ. The CDR3 is 15 residues long. Trimming took 5 bases from V and 1 from J; bases not matched to a gene: 2. CDR3 DNA: TGTGCCAGCAGCCCACTAGCGGGATCCTACAATGAGCAGTTCTTC. It codes for CASSPLAGSYNEQFF.

V usage is TRBV30 and J usage is TRBJ1-3; D may be TRBD1 (5 bases). V was trimmed by 5 bases and J by 0 bases, leaving 14 bases between them. Germline assignment: CDR1 GTSNPN and CDR2 SVGIG (reference sequence). The CDR3 runs 15 residues. The CDR3 region is CAWDVGRGSGNTIYF. CDR3 coding DNA: TGTGCCTGGGACGTGGGACGGGGCTCTGGAAACACCATATATTTT.

This clonotype has a single count. This may be a read error: a much more frequent sequence differs by one nucleotide. The CDR3 region has the DNA TGTGCCAGCAGCTCCACCTCAGTAGCGGGAGGGCCAGAGACCCTGTACTTC. It codes for CASSSTSVAGGPETLYF. V usage is TRBV7-9 and J usage is TRBJ2-5; 11 positions agree with TRBD2. The CDR3 sequence is 17 residues long. The germline V gene encodes CDR1 SEHNR and CDR2 FQNEAQ (reference sequence).

Ten or more counts support this clonotype. This chain joins TRBV7-3 and TRBJ2-2; 7 positions agree with TRBD1. CDR1 is SGHTA and CDR2 is FQGTGA in the germline V gene. The CDR3 loop spans 15 amino acids. Trimming took 3 bases from V and 5 from J; bases not matched to a gene: 6. This chain's CDR3 is CASSFAGGETGELFF. The CDR3 DNA is TGTGCCAGCAGCTTTGCAGGGGGAGAAACCGGGGAGCTGTTTTTT.

This clonotype turned up a few times. The genes are TRBV11-2 and TRBJ2-5, with 15 bases matching TRBD2. The germline CDR1 and CDR2 sequences are SGHAT and FQNNGV. J lost 4 bases, V lost 5 bases, and 8 bases had no gene match. This CDR3 has 17 amino acids. The DNA of the CDR3 is TGTGCCAGCAGCCCCGGACTAGCGGGAGGGTTCTCAGAGACCCAGTACTTC. Translation: CASSPGLAGGFSETQYF.

This chain connects TRBV7-8 to TRBJ1-3; no definite D call. CDR1 is SGHVS, CDR2 FQNEAQ, per germline. CDR3 length: 21 amino acids. V shed 0 bases and J shed 1 base, with 25 bases lying between them. The CDR3 DNA reads as TGTGCCAGCAGCTTAGCTCGGCTCCCAGGTCTGTTTTCTTCTTCTGGAAACACCATATATTTT. It encodes CASSLARLPGLFSSSGNTIYF.

The sample holds a few counts of this clonotype. The J gene is TRBJ1-5, the V gene TRBV3-1, with D unclear. The CDR3 contains 13 residues. Germline loops: CDR1 LGHDT, CDR2 YNNKEL (reference sequence). V shed 1 base and J shed 4 bases, with 5 bases lying between them. CDR3 sequence: CASSQAGNQPQHF. CDR3 DNA sequence: TGTGCCAGCAGCCAAGCGGGGAATCAGCCCCAGCATTTT.

This clonotype was detected ten times or more. The chain has TRBV4-2 and TRBJ2-3; possible D gene TRBD2, 7 bases. This CDR3 comprises 17 residues. Trimming took 3 bases from V and 8 from J, leaving 24 bases between them. Germline-derived CDR1 and CDR2 are LGHNA and YNFKEQ. The CDR3 is CASSHPGLGGRGGTQYF. The CDR3 bases are TGTGCCAGCAGCCACCCGGGACTCGGGGGAAGGGGGGGTACGCAGTATTTT.

This clonotype has just a few counts. The chain combines TRBV12-3 or TRBV12-4 with TRBJ2-3, with unresolved D. The ends were cut back, 2 bases at V and 1 base at J, with 7 bases in the middle. The CDR3 covers 14 residues. DNA for the CDR3: TGTGCCAGCAGTTTAATCAGACGCACAGATACGCAGTATTTT. Translated: CASSLIRRTDTQYF.

This clonotype has at least ten counts. V and J are TRBV2 and TRBJ2-1, with a tentative D call TRBD2 (6 bases). This CDR3 is built from 11 residues. The V end lost 5 bases, the J end lost 10 bases, and 9 bases lay between the germline ends. CDR1 SNHLY and CDR2 FYNNEI come from the germline V gene. The chain's CDR3 is CASSSSVEQFF. CDR3 DNA sequence: TGTGCCAGCAGTTCTAGCGTGGAGCAGTTCTTC.

This clonotype was seen many times. The V gene is TRBV6-2 or TRBV6-3, the J gene TRBJ2-7; D gene uncertain. This CDR3 region has 11 residues. V was shortened by 6 bases and J by 1 base, with 4 bases between the two germline ends. Looked up from germline, CDR1 is MNHEY and CDR2 is SVGEGT. CDR3 sequence reads: CASRVSYEQYF. DNA for the CDR3: TGTGCCAGCAGGGTTTCCTACGAGCAGTACTTC.

This clonotype was counted a few times. The chain has TRBV7-9 and TRBJ2-7; 7 bases agree with TRBD2. The germline gives CDR1 SEHNR, CDR2 FQNEAQ (reference sequence). This CDR3 spans 15 amino acids. With V trimmed by 4 bases and J by 6 bases, 12 bases remained unmatched. CDR3 region: CASSSLALAEGEQYF. Written as DNA, the CDR3 is TGTGCCAGCAGCTCCCTTGCCCTAGCGGAGGGCGAGCAGTACTTC.

The sample holds a few counts of this clonotype. This chain uses TRBV6-6 with TRBJ1-1; possibly TRBD1 for D (6 bases). Germline CDR1 and CDR2: MNHNY and SVGAGI (reference sequence). Trimming removed 5 bases from V and 5 bases from J, with 18 bases in between. CDR3 size: 15 residues. CDR3 residues: CASSPTTFRGTEAFF. For the CDR3, the DNA is TGTGCCAGCAGTCCTACAACTTTCAGGGGTACTGAAGCTTTCTTT.

This clonotype was seen ten or more times. The CDR3 DNA is TGTGCCAGCAGTTACGCCGGGACACTGAACACTGAAGCTTTCTTT. Translated, it gives CASSYAGTLNTEAFF. The V gene is TRBV6-5, the J gene TRBJ1-1; D is perhaps TRBD1 (6 bases). V lost 2 bases to trimming and J lost 0 bases, with 10 bases between them. This CDR3 comprises 15 residues. Germline V lookup: CDR1 MNHEY, CDR2 SVGAGI.

A few counts support this clonotype. The V call is TRBV29-1, the J call TRBJ2-3; 7 bases agree with TRBD2. Trimming removed 7 bases from V and 2 bases from J; junction bases left unmatched: 3. This CDR3 comprises 12 residues. The germline V gene has CDR1 SQVTM and CDR2 ANQGSEA. In DNA form, the CDR3 reads TGCAGCGCTGGGACTATCACAGATACGCAGTATTTT. Protein product: CSAGTITDTQYF.

Only a few counts were recorded for this clonotype. This chain links TRBV20-1 with TRBJ2-2; no definite D call. The V gene lost 1 base and the J gene lost 6 bases, with 9 bases spanning the gap. Per the germline V gene, CDR1 is DFQATT and CDR2 is SNEGSKA (reference sequence). The CDR3 length is 13 residues. The CDR3, as DNA: TGCAGTGCTAGAGCGGACCTCCCCGGGGAGCTGTTTTTT. Encoded protein: CSARADLPGELFF.

This clonotype has only a few counts. The V gene is TRBV4-3, the J gene TRBJ1-6; TRBD1 matches 11 bases. Germline CDR1 is LGHNA and CDR2 is YSLEER. Losses at the gene ends were 0 bases for V and 6 bases for J; bases not matched to a gene: 1. This CDR3 spans 16 amino acids. CDR3 nucleotides: TGCGCCAGCAGCCAAGAGGGACAGGGGGGTAATTCACCCCTCCACTTT. Protein product: CASSQEGQGGNSPLHF.

This clonotype was seen a handful of times. The chain combines TRBV5-1 with TRBJ2-5; 7 bases agree with TRBD2. Germline V lookup: CDR1 SGHRS, CDR2 YFSETQ. V was pared by 0 bases and J by 2 bases, with 7 bases of the junction left unmatched. CDR3 length: 16 amino acids. This chain's CDR3 is CASSLAAGLGQETQYF. In nucleotides, the CDR3 is TGCGCCAGCAGCTTGGCCGCCGGACTAGGGCAAGAGACCCAGTACTTC.

This clonotype has at least ten counts. This rearrangement joins TRBV7-9 to TRBJ2-7; 9 positions match TRBD1. V shed 5 bases, J shed 9 bases, and the junction held 23 bases outside the gene matches. Germline V gene data show CDR1 as SEHNR and CDR2 as FQNEAQ (reference sequence). This CDR3 is 18 amino acids long. The CDR3 loop is CASSDPDRGSSSRGSQYF. In nucleotides, the CDR3 is TGTGCCAGCAGCGATCCGGACAGGGGCTCGAGTTCTAGGGGATCGCAGTACTTC.

This clonotype has only a few counts. The chain combines TRBV10-2 with TRBJ2-2; D uncertain. Between the trimmed V and J ends, which lost 3 bases and 9 bases, there was a span of 11 bases. The CDR3 sequence is 13 residues long. CDR1 is WSHSY and CDR2 is SAAADI in the germline V gene. CDR3 nucleotide sequence: TGCGCCAGCAGTGATCGTTTGTTCAGGGAGCTGTTTTTT. Its protein product is CASSDRLFRELFF.

As regards this clonotype: The germline gene is not matched at one end of the junction; a read error may be the cause. This chain joins TRBV6-2 or TRBV6-3 and TRBJ2-7; no clear D. CDR3 length equals 13 residues. Germline CDR1 reads MNHEY; CDR2 reads SVGEGT. This chain's CDR3 is CASIQSGSYDQYF. CDR3 DNA sequence: TGTGCCAGCATTCAAAGTGGATCCTACGATCAGTACTTC.